The entry that follows covers one T cell receptor (beta chain) sequence. Original analysis: Amplification with reference gene primers provided the estimates of nucleated cell counts. Some clones are missing from TCRdb's copy, which holds only in-frame ones; the method was immunoSEQ multiplex PCR. Clone size and the V and J calls come from that table; the DNA yielded D and trimming. The data show more than 35,000 clones, roughly 80% seen once. The data originate from a study of blood T cell repertoires in COVID-19. In the study overall: The study drew acute and convalescent COVID-19 samples from the United States, Italy and Spain. Sources were T cells, B-cell-depleted T cells, or PBMCs; the material itself was cDNA or gDNA.

This TCR derives from a man aged 65 to 85 with acute or convalescent COVID-19. The sequenced material came from peripheral blood.

CDR3 nucleotides: TGTGCCAGCAGCCGTGGGGCCACGGGACAGGCCTCCTCCTACGAGCAGTACTTC. The encoded protein is CASSRGATGQASSYEQYF. The rearrangement uses TRBV7-9 and TRBJ2-7; 8 bases map to TRBD1. Germline V gene data show CDR1 as SEHNR and CDR2 as FQNEAQ (reference sequence). The CDR3 spans 18 residues. Unmatched junction bases numbered 15, after V lost 5 bases and J lost 0 bases.